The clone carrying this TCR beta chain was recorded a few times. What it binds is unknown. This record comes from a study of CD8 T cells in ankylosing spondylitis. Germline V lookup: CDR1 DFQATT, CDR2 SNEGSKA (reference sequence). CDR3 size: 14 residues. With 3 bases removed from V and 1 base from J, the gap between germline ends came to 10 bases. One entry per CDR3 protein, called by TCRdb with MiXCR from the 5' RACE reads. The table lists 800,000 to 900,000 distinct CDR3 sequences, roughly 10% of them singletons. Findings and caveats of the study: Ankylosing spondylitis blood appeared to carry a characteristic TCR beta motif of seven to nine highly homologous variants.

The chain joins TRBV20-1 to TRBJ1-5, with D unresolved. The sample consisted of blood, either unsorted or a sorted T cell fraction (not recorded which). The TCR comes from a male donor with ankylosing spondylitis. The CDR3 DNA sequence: TGCAGTGCTAGTGGGAGACGGAGCAATCAGCCCCAGCATTTT. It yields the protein CSASGRRSNQPQHF.